This T cell receptor beta chain was obtained from a study of cytomegalovirus exposure and HLA in healthy donors. Study overall: An earlier analysis identified 117 million unique TCR beta sequences in about 200 million T cells. Among the 398 genotyped donors, 65% to 85% were placed in the Caucasian-associated ancestry cluster.

The PCR had 60 Vbeta and 13 Jbeta primers. In the original analysis: Later work found around 85 million unique TCR beta chains, with roughly 11 million shared. TCRdb keeps only in-frame clones here, not all; method: immunoSEQ multiplex PCR. The V and J calls and clone size were taken over from that table, and D and trimming were inferred from the DNA. The profile shows some 130,000 clones, 70% to 80% of them singletons. Study-wide points: The study labeled roughly 160 TCR beta chains cytomegalovirus-associated.

As concerns this clone: What it binds is not known.

This receptor was identified in a female donor in good health and CMV-seropositive. The sample was PBMCs.

Written as DNA, the CDR3 is TGCGCCAGCAGCTTGGCCGATAGCTCCTACGAGCAGTACTTC. As protein: CASSLADSSYEQYF. The V call is TRBV5-1, the J call TRBJ2-7; no clear D gene. Trimming pared 0 bases from V and 0 bases from J, leaving 7 bases between. CDR1 SGHRS and CDR2 YFSETQ come from the germline V gene. This CDR3 contains 14 residues.